This T cell receptor (beta chain) was found in a study of spatial heterogeneity in lung cancer. Notes on the study in general: Of the expanded TCRs, ubiquitous and regional counts tracked the counts of ubiquitous and regional nonsynonymous mutations, respectively. In tumors, expanded intratumoral alpha and beta TCR counts tracked mutation counts.

Trimming removed 0 bases at V and 6 bases at J, with 7 bases between. The CDR3 runs 12 residues. Germline V gene data show CDR1 as SGHRS and CDR2 as YFSETQ. As for time point: sample taken at primary tumor resection. The donors comprised 60 to 85 untreated early-stage non-small cell lung cancer patients. Unsorted tumor, nontumor lung tissue or cryopreserved PBMC supplied the whole RNA. Judged by abundance, this clonotype is medium-sized. What it recognizes is unknown. On each TCR cDNA molecule, a unique molecular identifier was present. One entry per CDR3 protein, called by TCRdb with MiXCR from the 5' RACE reads. The sample carries fewer than 5,000 distinct CDR3 sequences, under 8% recorded once.

This TCR was recovered from a male donor with early-stage non-small cell lung cancer. The starting material was lung tumor tissue, obtained at surgery. The chain carries TRBV5-1 and TRBJ2-7; TRBD2 is a possible D gene (5 bases). This chain's CDR3 is CASSLERAEQYF. CDR3 nucleotide sequence: TGCGCCAGCAGCTTGGAGAGGGCCGAGCAGTACTTC.